This TCR beta chain emerged from a study of PD-1 blockade in classical Hodgkin lymphoma (TCRdb year 2020). In terms of the full investigation: Nivolumab dosing was 3 mg/kg intravenously every 2 weeks, continuing until either disease progression or unacceptable toxicity. The study used CyTOF and TCR beta sequencing to define a peripheral blood immune signature of response to PD-1 blockade in classical Hodgkin lymphoma. Broad study findings and their caveats: Baseline TCR diversity was reported to be lower in newly diagnosed patients than in healthy donors, and even lower in relapsed/refractory patients. Trial patients with a complete response had baseline diversity similar to that of newly diagnosed patients, while partial responders and progressors had significantly lower diversity. Patients starting nivolumab less than 1 year after ASCT had lower diversity and were excluded from later analyses to avoid confounding by immune reconstitution. The study covered only a single clinical trial cohort, and the causes of the repertoire differences, possibly disease activity or prior therapy, were still not defined. By C4D1, a significant rise was seen in CD4+ TCR diversity but not in CD8+ TCR diversity (p=0.0027 vs p=0.16), and the rise was most apparent among complete responders (p=0.02).

Genomic DNA was isolated using the Qiagen DNeasy kit from unsorted PBMCs as well as from negatively selected CD4+ and CD8+ fractions. TCR beta CDR3 regions were subjected to amplification by immunoSEQ multiplex PCR with primers that anneal to V and J segments. Amplification bias was minimized using a synthetic immune receptor repertoire, and residual bias was removed computationally after sequencing. Regarding the original processing steps: Repertoire diversity was quantified as the Shannon entropy index using custom Python scripts. The unsorted, CD4+ and CD8+ repertoires were each analyzed separately, with the exception of combined analyses, where CD4+ and CD8+ sequences were merged in silico. A clone was considered expanded if an increase in frequency of at least 2-fold after treatment relative to C1D1 was found, and a pseudocount of 0.5 was applied to clones undetected at baseline. Clones with 0 or 1 copy at C1D1 were defined as singleton clones, while clones with 2 or more copies were defined as non-singleton clones. Clones expanded in unsorted samples were assigned a CD4+, CD8+ or unknown annotation through matching of protein sequences in sorted samples from the same patient. Wilcoxon tests on paired samples were used to test changes in diversity from C1D1 to C4D1. The table comes from immuneACCESS by way of TCRdb, which keeps in-frame sequences with V and J called. Part of the clones is missing from these tables; in studies checked, under half for an unresolved V gene and the rest for unknown reasons. That table supplies the V and J calls and clone size; D and trimming were determined from the DNA. The sample table holds 66,000 or so clones, of which about 64% were seen once. Together, the top ten hold less than 9.5% of the sample.

V is pared back by 5 bases and J by 8 bases, with 16 bases lying between the germline termini. Including the terminal cysteine and phenylalanine, the CDR3 comprises 14 residues. Kept here is only the CDR3 DNA, which spans 42 bases and is read in frame from base 1. CDR1 and CDR2 (SQVTM, ANQGSEA) derive from the germline V gene. Remarks on this clone: This receptor's antigen is unknown. There are no base qualities to consult, and no much larger clone falls within one base.

Explained via the paper, the time point label denotes: cycle 2 day 1 (C2D1) of nivolumab. All trial patients had relapsed after autologous stem cell transplantation, with cohorts A, B and C differing in prior brentuximab vedotin exposure. The trial cohort was composed of about 53 patients with relapsed/refractory classical Hodgkin lymphoma, for whom complete response, partial response or progressive disease was recorded as best overall response. In the multi-cohort phase II CheckMate 205 trial, trial patients received single-agent nivolumab. An independent review committee assessed best overall response by applying the 2007 International Working Group response criteria. Trial PBMCs were collected immediately before nivolumab initiation (C1D1) and during therapy at cycle 2 day 1 and cycle 4 day 1. Peripheral blood was collected in 8 mL Vacutainer Cell Preparation Tubes, from which PBMCs were isolated by centrifugation and then cryopreserved.

Sequencing was performed on peripheral blood mononuclear cells (PBMCs), taken before the second cycle of nivolumab. The receptor's source is a human donor with classical Hodgkin lymphoma. The chain is assembled from TRBV29-1 and TRBJ1-6; perhaps TRBD1 is the D gene, with 5 bases matching. The CDR3 protein is CSVRGGGVDSPLHF. The DNA sequence is as follows: TGCAGCGTTCGAGGAGGAGGGGTTGATTCACCCCTCCACTTT.